A single sample is the source of the 22 T cell receptor beta chains below, sequenced in a study of beta chain features in type 1 diabetes. Study-level findings and limits: TCRB CDR3s were moderately but significantly shorter in Type 1 diabetes patients in all four CD4+ subsets.

The entirety of the isolated RNA underwent reverse transcription, so expressed TCRB transcripts were sequenced. Profiled with immunoSEQ multiplex PCR; TCRdb holds only in-frame clones, not every one. This sample has hundreds of thousands of clones; about 14% occur once, and the top ten carry 0.035% to 0.04%. Their antigens are not known. Material for sequencing was naive CD4+ T cells from blood. These receptors all come from a man between 18 and 29 years old with type 1 diabetes.

This clone has only a few counts. The chain combines TRBV6-4 with TRBJ2-3, with TRBD2 as a possible D gene (6 bases). Germline V gene data show CDR1 as MRHNA and CDR2 as SNTAGT. V was shortened by 0 bases and J by 8 bases, with 12 bases between the two germline ends. The length of the CDR3 is 14 residues. The CDR3 reads CASSDSALEGTQYF. The CDR3 DNA reads TGTGCCAGCAGTGACTCTGCCCTGGAGGGTACGCAGTATTTT.

CDR3 sequence: CASSQLGDRAHNEQFF. For the CDR3, the DNA is TGCGCCAGCAGTCAATTGGGGGACAGGGCTCACAATGAGCAGTTCTTC. The chain recombines TRBV23-1 with TRBJ2-1; TRBD1 agrees at 9 bases. TRBV23-1 is designated an ORF whose function remains uncertain. J gave up 5 bases and V 1 base, and 6 bases lay outside the gene matches. The CDR3 runs to 16 residues.

The V gene is TRBV20-1, the J gene TRBJ2-1; no clear D. Looked up from germline, CDR1 is DFQATT and CDR2 is SNEGSKA (reference sequence). The ends were cut back, 6 bases at V and 7 bases at J, with 10 bases in the middle. The CDR3 covers 11 residues. The CDR3 DNA is TGCAGTGCCGAACCTCGGAATGAGCAGTTCTTC. The encoded protein is CSAEPRNEQFF.

CDR3 bases: TGTGCCAGCAGATACGCGGGGACGCCAAAATACGAGCAGTACTTC. It specifies CASRYAGTPKYEQYF. The J gene is TRBJ2-7, the V gene TRBV7-2; maybe TRBD2 (6 bases). Deletions cut 6 bases from V and 4 bases from J, with 19 bases between. The CDR3 is 15 amino acids. Germline V gives CDR1 SGHTA, CDR2 FQGNSA.

This clone was detected only a few times. This sample includes further DNA sequences coding for the same CDR3. The chain is built from TRBV7-9 and TRBJ1-2; unclear D gene. V was clipped by 1 base and J by 2 bases, with 5 bases between them. Per the germline V gene, CDR1 is SEHNR and CDR2 is FQNEAQ (reference sequence). The CDR3 is 13 residues long. CDR3 bases: TGTGCCAGCAGCTTAGAGCTAAACTATGGCTACACCTTC. It codes for CASSLELNYGYTF.

The chain carries TRBV7-9 and TRBJ1-6; 9 bases line up with TRBD1. The CDR3 consists of 15 residues. The germline CDR1 and CDR2 sequences are SEHNR and FQNEAQ (reference sequence). Trimming took 4 bases from V and 7 from J; bases not matched to a gene: 5. The chain's CDR3 is CASSSGQGINSPLHF. DNA of the CDR3: TGTGCCAGCAGCTCCGGACAGGGGATAAATTCACCCCTCCACTTT.

V gene TRBV7-8 combines with J gene TRBJ1-3, with 7 positions matching TRBD1. Germline trimming cut 4 bases from V and 0 bases from J; bases unmatched to any gene: 3. This CDR3 has 15 residues. Germline CDR1 reads SGHVS; CDR2 reads FQNEAQ. The CDR3 here is CASSSGQFSGNTIYF. CDR3 bases: TGTGCCAGCAGCTCGGGACAGTTCTCTGGAAACACCATATATTTT.

This clone was picked up a small number of times. This chain links TRBV7-6 with TRBJ2-5; D is uncertain. Germline V CDR1 and CDR2: SGHVS, FNYEAQ. V was shortened by 4 bases and J by 4 bases, with 16 bases between the two germline ends. The CDR3 is 15 residues long. The CDR3 region has the DNA TGTGCCAGCAGCTCTCTGGATTCTACGACAGAGACCCAGTACTTC. It encodes CASSSLDSTTETQYF.

The chain carries TRBV7-2 and TRBJ1-2; D perhaps matches TRBD1 (6 bases). Germline-derived CDR1 and CDR2 are SGHTA and FQGNSA. The V and J ends lost 7 bases and 7 bases respectively, with 28 bases between them. The CDR3 contains 17 residues. The CDR3 sequence: CASITIATGAGGSGYTF. CDR3 DNA sequence: TGTGCCAGCATCACGATAGCGACAGGAGCCGGTGGGAGTGGCTACACCTTC.

Only a few counts were recorded for this clone. The genes are TRBV18 and TRBJ2-2; no reliable D call. Trimming took 7 bases from V and 0 from J, leaving 9 bases between them. This CDR3 has 14 amino acids. Germline V CDR1 and CDR2: KGHSH, LQKENI. Here the CDR3 reads CASCFRPNTGELFF. In nucleotides, the CDR3 is TGTGCCAGCTGTTTCAGACCGAACACCGGGGAGCTGTTTTTT.

This chain joins TRBV13 and TRBJ2-7; tentatively, D is TRBD1 (6 bases). The V and J ends lost 5 bases and 4 bases respectively, with 27 bases between them. Germline CDR1 reads PRHDT; CDR2 reads FYEKMQ (reference sequence). CDR3 size: 18 residues. In DNA, the CDR3 is TGTGCCAGCAGCCTCGAGCTCAGCATTCAGGGGTCCAGTTACGAGCAGTACTTC. Protein sequence: CASSLELSIQGSSYEQYF.

This rearrangement joins TRBV2 to TRBJ2-5; the match to TRBD1 covers 11 bases. The CDR3 sequence is 15 residues long. From germline, CDR1 is SNHLY and CDR2 FYNNEI. Trimming at V came to 5 bases and at J to 5 bases, leaving 7 bases not matched to a gene. CDR3 DNA sequence: TGTGCCAGCAGTCTTGGACAGGGGGCGTATGAGACCCAGTACTTC. This codes for CASSLGQGAYETQYF.

In this sample, this clone turned up a few times. The chain links TRBV25-1 to TRBJ2-5; TRBD1 matches 7 bases. Germline V gene lookup returns CDR1 MGHDK and CDR2 SYGVNS. V shed 4 bases and J 4 bases; nucleotides not matched to a gene: 6. The CDR3 length is 14 residues. CDR3 loop: CASSVTQGRETQYF. The CDR3 region has the DNA TGTGCCAGCAGTGTAACACAGGGGAGAGAGACCCAGTACTTC.

The CDR3 sequence: CASSVVNYLGDTQYF. The DNA for the CDR3 is TGTGCCAGCAGCGTAGTTAACTACCTCGGGGATACGCAGTATTTT. The chain has TRBV9 and TRBJ2-3, with D hard to call. Looked up from germline, CDR1 is SGDLS and CDR2 is YYNGEE. The CDR3 runs to 15 residues. The germline V and J ends were trimmed by 0 bases and 6 bases, with 14 bases remaining between them.

The chain employs TRBV5-4 and TRBJ2-5; TRBD2 matches 9 bases. Per the germline V gene, CDR1 is SGHNT and CDR2 is YYREEE (reference sequence). The V segment lost 2 bases and the J segment 3 bases; nucleotides outside the gene matches: 5. There are 15 residues in the CDR3. This CDR3 reads CASSFGVAGEETQYF. CDR3 coding DNA: TGTGCCAGCAGCTTTGGGGTAGCGGGAGAAGAGACCCAGTACTTC.

This clone turned up a few times. V and J are TRBV4-2 and TRBJ2-6, with TRBD1 identical over 10 bases. From germline, CDR1 is LGHNA and CDR2 YNFKEQ. This CDR3 spans 18 amino acids. V was pared by 0 bases and J by 5 bases, with 7 bases of the junction left unmatched. CDR3 amino acids: CASSQEGDRGDWANVLTF. CDR3 in DNA: TGTGCCAGCAGCCAAGAAGGGGACAGGGGAGACTGGGCCAACGTCCTGACTTTC.

This clone has more than one count but fewer than ten. The chain joins TRBV2 to TRBJ1-1; D call uncertain. The CDR3 has 17 residues. Germline loops: CDR1 SNHLY, CDR2 FYNNEI. V lost 7 bases and J 1 base, leaving 22 bases between the germline ends. CDR3 DNA: TGTGCCAGCATTAGGTTGTCATTGTTAGGGCAGAACACTGAAGCTTTCTTT. Residues: CASIRLSLLGQNTEAFF.

This clone was seen a handful of times. The chain carries TRBV5-1 and TRBJ2-5; no clear D gene. This CDR3 region has 13 residues. The V gene lost 3 bases and the J gene lost 4 bases, with 10 bases spanning the gap. Germline V gene data show CDR1 as SGHRS and CDR2 as YFSETQ. The CDR3 DNA follows: TGCGCCAGCAGCTCGACCCCGGGAGAGACCCAGTACTTC. It codes for CASSSTPGETQYF. The full variable domain, completed using reference TRBV5-1 and TRBJ2-5, is KAGVTQTPRYLIKTRGQQVTLSCSPISGHRSVSWYQQTPGQGLQFLFEYFSETQRNKGNFPGRFSGRQFSNSRSEMNVSTLELGDSALYLCASSSTPGETQYFGPGTRLLVL.

The chain is built from TRBV29-1 and TRBJ1-5; D not resolved. CDR1 and CDR2 (germline): SQVTM, ANQGSEA. V was clipped by 4 bases and J by 5 bases, with 12 bases between them. CDR3 length: 13 residues. The CDR3 nucleotides read TGCAGCGTTGTGGGCCAGGAGCATCAGCCCCAGCATTTT. Translating gives CSVVGQEHQPQHF.

V usage is TRBV4-2 and J usage is TRBJ2-3; 9 nucleotides line up with TRBD1. V shed 4 bases, J shed 3 bases, and the junction held 8 bases outside the gene matches. This CDR3 is built from 16 residues. Per the germline V gene, CDR1 is LGHNA and CDR2 is YNFKEQ. The CDR3 coding sequence is TGTGCCAGCAGCCCAATCTCGGACAGGGGAACAGATACGCAGTATTTT. Translating it yields CASSPISDRGTDTQYF.

This clone was seen more than once but under ten times. The chain uses TRBV5-1 and TRBJ2-5; 7 bases align to TRBD2. V dropped 4 bases and J dropped 1; count of bases not matched to a gene: 16. Germline lookup yields CDR1 SGHRS and CDR2 YFSETQ. The length of the CDR3 is 18 residues. The CDR3 DNA follows: TGCGCCAGCAGCCCCGGCAGAGCTAGCGGAGCTACCCAAGAGACCCAGTACTTC. Amino acids: CASSPGRASGATQETQYF.

Worth noting for this clone: Mismatch with germline at one junction end may stem from a read error. This sequence joins TRBV7-7 and TRBJ2-7, with D hard to call. The germline gives CDR1 SSHAT, CDR2 FNYEAQ (reference sequence). CDR3 length equals 13 residues. The CDR3 protein is CASSLGPRAEQYF. DNA of the CDR3: TGTGCTAGCAGCTTAGGTCCAAGGGCCGAGCAGTACTTC.